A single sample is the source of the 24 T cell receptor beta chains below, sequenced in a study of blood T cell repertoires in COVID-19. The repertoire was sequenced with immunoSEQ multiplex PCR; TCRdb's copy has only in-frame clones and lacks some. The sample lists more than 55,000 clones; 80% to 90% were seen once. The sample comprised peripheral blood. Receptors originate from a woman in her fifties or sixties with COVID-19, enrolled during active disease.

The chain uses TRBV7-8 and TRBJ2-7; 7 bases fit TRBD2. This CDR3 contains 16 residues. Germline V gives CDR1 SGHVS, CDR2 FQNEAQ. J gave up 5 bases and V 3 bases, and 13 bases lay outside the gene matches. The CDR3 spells CASSFIPLGGKDEQYF. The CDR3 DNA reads TGTGCCAGCAGCTTTATACCATTGGGGGGGAAGGACGAGCAGTACTTC.

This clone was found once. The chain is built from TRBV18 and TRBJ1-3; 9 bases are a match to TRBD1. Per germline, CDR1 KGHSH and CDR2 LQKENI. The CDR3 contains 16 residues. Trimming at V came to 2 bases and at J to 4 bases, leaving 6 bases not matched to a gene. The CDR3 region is CASSPRDRVTGNTIYF. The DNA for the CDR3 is TGTGCCAGCTCACCAAGGGACAGGGTAACAGGAAACACCATATATTTT.

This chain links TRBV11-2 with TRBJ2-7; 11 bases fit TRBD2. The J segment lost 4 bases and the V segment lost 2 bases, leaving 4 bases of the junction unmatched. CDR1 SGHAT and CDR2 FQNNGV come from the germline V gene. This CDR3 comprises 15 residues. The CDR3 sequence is CASSLITSGGYEQYF. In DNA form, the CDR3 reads TGTGCCAGCAGCTTAATTACTAGCGGGGGATACGAGCAGTACTTC. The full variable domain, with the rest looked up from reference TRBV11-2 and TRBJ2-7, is EAGVAQSPRYKIIEKRQSVAFWCNPISGHATLYWYQQILGQGPKLLIQFQNNGVVDDSQLPKDRFSAERLKGVDSTLKIQPAKLEDSAVYLCASSLITSGGYEQYFGPGTRLTVT.

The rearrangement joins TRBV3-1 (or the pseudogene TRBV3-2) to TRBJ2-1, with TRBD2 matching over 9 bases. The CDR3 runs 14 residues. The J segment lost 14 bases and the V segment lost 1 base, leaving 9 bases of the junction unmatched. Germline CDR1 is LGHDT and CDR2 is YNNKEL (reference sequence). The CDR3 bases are TGTGCCAGCAGCCAAGGGTCTAGCGGGATAGGAAAGTTCTTC. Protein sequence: CASSQGSSGIGKFF.

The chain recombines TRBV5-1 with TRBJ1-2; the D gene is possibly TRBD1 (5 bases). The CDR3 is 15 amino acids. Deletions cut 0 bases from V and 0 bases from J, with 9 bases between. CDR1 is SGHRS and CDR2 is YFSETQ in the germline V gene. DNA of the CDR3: TGCGCCAGCAGCTTGGTGGGGCAGGCTAACTATGGCTACACCTTC. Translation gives CASSLVGQANYGYTF.

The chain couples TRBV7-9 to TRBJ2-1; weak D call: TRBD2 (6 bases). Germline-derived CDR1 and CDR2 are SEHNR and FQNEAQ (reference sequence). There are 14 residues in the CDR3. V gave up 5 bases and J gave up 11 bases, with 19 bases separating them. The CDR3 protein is CASSQPGLKEKQFF. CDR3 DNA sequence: TGTGCCAGCAGCCAGCCGGGACTTAAAGAGAAGCAGTTCTTC. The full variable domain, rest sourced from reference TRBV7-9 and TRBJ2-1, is DTGVSQNPRHKITKRGQNVTFRCDPISEHNRLYWYRQTLGQGPEFLTYFQNEAQLEKSRLLSDRFSAERPKGSFSTLEIQRTEQGDSAMYLCASSQPGLKEKQFFGPGTRLTVL.

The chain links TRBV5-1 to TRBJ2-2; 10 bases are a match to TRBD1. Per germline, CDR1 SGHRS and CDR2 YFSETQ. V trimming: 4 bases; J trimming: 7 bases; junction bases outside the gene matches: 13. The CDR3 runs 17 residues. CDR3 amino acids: CASSTLPGQGINGELFF. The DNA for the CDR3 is TGCGCCAGCAGCACACTTCCGGGACAGGGGATCAACGGGGAGCTGTTTTTT.

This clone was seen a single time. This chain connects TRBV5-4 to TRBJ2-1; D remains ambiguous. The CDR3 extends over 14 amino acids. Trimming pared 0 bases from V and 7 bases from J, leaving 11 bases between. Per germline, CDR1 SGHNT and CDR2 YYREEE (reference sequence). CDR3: CASSLGTVSNEQFF. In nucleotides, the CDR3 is TGTGCCAGCAGCTTGGGTACGGTATCGAATGAGCAGTTCTTC. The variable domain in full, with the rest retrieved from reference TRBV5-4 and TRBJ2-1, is ETGVTQSPTHLIKTRGQQVTLRCSSQSGHNTVSWYQQALGQGPQFIFQYYREEENGRGNFPPRFSGLQFPNYSSELNVNALELDDSALYLCASSLGTVSNEQFFGPGTRLTVL.

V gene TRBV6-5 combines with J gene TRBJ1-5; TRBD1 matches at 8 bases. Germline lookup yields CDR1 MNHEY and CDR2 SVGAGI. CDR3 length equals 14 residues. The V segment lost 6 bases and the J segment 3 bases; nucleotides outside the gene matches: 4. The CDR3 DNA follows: TGTGCCAGCAGCAAGGACAGGGCCAATCAGCCCCAGCATTTT. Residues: CASSKDRANQPQHF.

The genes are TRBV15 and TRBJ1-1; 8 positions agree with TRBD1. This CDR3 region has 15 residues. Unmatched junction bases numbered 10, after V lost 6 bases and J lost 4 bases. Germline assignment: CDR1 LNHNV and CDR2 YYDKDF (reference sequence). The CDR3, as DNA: TGTGCCACCAGTCCTAGGACAGGGTCTACCACTGAAGCTTTCTTT. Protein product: CATSPRTGSTTEAFF. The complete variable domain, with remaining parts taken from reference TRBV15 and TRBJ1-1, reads DAMVIQNPRYQVTQFGKPVTLSCSQTLNHNVMYWYQQKSSQAPKLLFHYYDKDFNNEADTPDNFQSRRPNTSFCFLDIRSPGLGDTAMYLCATSPRTGSTTEAFFGQGTRLTVV.

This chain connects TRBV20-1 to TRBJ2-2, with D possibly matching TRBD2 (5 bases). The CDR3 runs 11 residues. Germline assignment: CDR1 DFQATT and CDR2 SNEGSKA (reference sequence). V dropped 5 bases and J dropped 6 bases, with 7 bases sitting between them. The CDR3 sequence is CSAPGSGELFF. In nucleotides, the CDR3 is TGCAGTGCTCCGGGATCCGGGGAGCTGTTTTTT.

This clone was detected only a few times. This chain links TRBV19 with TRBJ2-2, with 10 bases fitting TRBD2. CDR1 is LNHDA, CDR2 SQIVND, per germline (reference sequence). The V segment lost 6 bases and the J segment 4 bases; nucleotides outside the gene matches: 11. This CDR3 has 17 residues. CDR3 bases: TGTGCCAGTAGCCGTAGTAGGCTAGCGGGAGTCACCGGGGAGCTGTTTTTT. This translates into CASSRSRLAGVTGELFF.

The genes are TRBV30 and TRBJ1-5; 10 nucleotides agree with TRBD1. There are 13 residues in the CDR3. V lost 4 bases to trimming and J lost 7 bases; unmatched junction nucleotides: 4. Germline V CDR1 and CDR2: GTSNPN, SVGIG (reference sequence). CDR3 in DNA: TGTGCCTGGACGGGACAGGGGAACCAGCCCCAGCATTTT. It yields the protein CAWTGQGNQPQHF.

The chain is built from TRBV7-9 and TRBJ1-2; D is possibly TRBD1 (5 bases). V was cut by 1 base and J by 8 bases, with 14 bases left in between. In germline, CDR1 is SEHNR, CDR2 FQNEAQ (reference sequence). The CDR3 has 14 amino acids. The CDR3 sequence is CASSLVPGTRGYTF. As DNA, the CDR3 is TGTGCCAGCAGCTTAGTGCCAGGGACTCGGGGCTACACCTTC.

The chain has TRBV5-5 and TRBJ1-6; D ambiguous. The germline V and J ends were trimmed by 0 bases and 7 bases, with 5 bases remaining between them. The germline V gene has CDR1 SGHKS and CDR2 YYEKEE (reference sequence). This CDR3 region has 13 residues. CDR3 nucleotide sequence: TGTGCCAGCAGCTTGGACAGCAATTCACCCCTCCACTTT. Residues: CASSLDSNSPLHF.

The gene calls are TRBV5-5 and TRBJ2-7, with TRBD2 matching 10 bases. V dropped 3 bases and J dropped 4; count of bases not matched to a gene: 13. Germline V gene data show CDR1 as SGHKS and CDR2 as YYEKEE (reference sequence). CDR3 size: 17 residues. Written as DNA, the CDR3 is TGTGCCAGCAGCTATGCCTCCTCCGGGACTAGCGTGTACGAGCAGTACTTC. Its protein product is CASSYASSGTSVYEQYF.

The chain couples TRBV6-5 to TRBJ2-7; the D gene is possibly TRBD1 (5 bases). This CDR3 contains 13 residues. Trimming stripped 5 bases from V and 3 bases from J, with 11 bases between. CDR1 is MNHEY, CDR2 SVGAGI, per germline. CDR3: CASSQIGHYEQYF. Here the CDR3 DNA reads TGTGCCAGCAGTCAAATAGGACACTACGAGCAGTACTTC.

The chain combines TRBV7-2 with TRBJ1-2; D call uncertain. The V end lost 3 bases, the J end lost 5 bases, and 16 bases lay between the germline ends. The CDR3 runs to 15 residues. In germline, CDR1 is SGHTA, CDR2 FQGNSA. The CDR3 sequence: CASSFTPGVGYGYTF. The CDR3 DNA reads TGTGCCAGCAGCTTCACCCCCGGGGTGGGATATGGCTACACCTTC.

CDR3 DNA: TGTGCCAGCACGGGACAGGCCTGGGGGGAGACCCAGTACTTC. Translation gives CASTGQAWGETQYF. This chain joins TRBV28 and TRBJ2-5, with 8 bases identical to TRBD1. Trimming at V came to 7 bases and at J to 5 bases, leaving 9 bases not matched to a gene. This CDR3 has 14 amino acids. Germline V gene lookup returns CDR1 MDHEN and CDR2 SYDVKM.

For the CDR3, the DNA is TGTGCCAGCAGTTCGACAGGGGTTCAGCCCCAGCATTTT. Translation: CASSSTGVQPQHF. The chain recombines TRBV12-3 or TRBV12-4 with TRBJ1-5; 8 bases are shared with TRBD1. This CDR3 has 13 amino acids. The J segment lost 6 bases and the V segment lost 4 bases, leaving 2 bases of the junction unmatched.

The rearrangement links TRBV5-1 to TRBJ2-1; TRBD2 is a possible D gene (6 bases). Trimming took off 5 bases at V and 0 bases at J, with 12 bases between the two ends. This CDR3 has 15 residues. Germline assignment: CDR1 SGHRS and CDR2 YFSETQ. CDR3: CASRKDGSSYNEQFF. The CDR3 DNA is TGCGCCAGCAGAAAGGACGGGAGCTCCTACAATGAGCAGTTCTTC.

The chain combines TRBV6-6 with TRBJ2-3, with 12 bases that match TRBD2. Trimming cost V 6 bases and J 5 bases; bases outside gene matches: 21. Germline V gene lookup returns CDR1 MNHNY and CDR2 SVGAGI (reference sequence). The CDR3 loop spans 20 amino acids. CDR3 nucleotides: TGTGCCAGCAGCAGTCGATCTCCCATACTAGCGGGAGGACATGGAGATACGCAGTATTTT. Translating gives CASSSRSPILAGGHGDTQYF.

The CDR3, as DNA: TGCGCCAGCAGCCGACAGGGTTCCAACGAGCAGTACTTC. Residues: CASSRQGSNEQYF. The chain employs TRBV5-1 and TRBJ2-7; 7 bases agree with TRBD1. V dropped 4 bases and J dropped 5; count of bases not matched to a gene: 6. The germline V gene has CDR1 SGHRS and CDR2 YFSETQ. CDR3 length: 13 residues.

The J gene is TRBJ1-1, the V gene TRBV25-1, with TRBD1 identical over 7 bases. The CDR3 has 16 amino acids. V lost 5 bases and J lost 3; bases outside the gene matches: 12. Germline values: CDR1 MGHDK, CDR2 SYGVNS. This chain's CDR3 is CASSPLLGRGDTEAFF. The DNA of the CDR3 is TGTGCCAGCAGTCCCCTTTTGGGCAGGGGGGACACTGAAGCTTTCTTT.